This TCR beta chain is drawn from a study of OX40 agonist ivuxolimab in advanced cancers. Clones were sequenced by immunoSEQ multiplex PCR, and TCRdb holds only the in-frame ones, with some missing. This repertoire shows tens of thousands of clones, 87% found once; its top ten account for about a third. This CDR3 has 17 residues. The germline CDR1 and CDR2 sequences are SGHRS and YFSETQ. V dropped 0 bases and J dropped 4; count of bases not matched to a gene: 4. The source is an adult with an advanced solid tumor such as melanoma, head and neck, liver or kidney cancer. The chain employs TRBV5-1 and TRBJ2-2; the match to TRBD2 covers 12 bases. The sample here was CD4+ or CD8+ T cells sorted from blood, taken in a trial of the OX40 agonist ivuxolimab. CDR3: CASSLGLAGAGTGELFF. CDR3 nucleotide sequence: TGCGCCAGCAGCTTGGGACTAGCGGGAGCTGGCACCGGGGAGCTGTTTTTT.